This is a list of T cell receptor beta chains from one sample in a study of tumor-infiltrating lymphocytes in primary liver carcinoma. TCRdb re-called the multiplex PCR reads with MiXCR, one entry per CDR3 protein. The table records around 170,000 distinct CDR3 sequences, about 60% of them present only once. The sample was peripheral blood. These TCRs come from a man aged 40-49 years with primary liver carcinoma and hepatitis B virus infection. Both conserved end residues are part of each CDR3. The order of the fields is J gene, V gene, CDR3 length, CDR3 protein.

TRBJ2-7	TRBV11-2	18	CASSPIKRRLGVSYEQYF
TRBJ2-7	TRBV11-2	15	CASSKIRGRALEQYF
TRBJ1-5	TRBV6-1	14	CASSQDGSLGPQHF
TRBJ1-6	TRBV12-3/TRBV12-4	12	CASRQGISPLHF
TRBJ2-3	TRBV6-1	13	CASRGRGTDKQYF
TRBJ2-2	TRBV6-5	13	CASMHRDTGELFF
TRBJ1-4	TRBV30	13	CARTGTGNEKLFF
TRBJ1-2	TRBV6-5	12	CAAYHRDGHYTF
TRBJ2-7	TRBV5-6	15	CASSLKAHSPYEQYF
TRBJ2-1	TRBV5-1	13	CASSLTSLDEQFF
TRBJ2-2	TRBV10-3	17	CAISVLVANANTGELFF
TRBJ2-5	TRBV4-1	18	CASSAEGGSASNRETQYF
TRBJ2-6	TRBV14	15	CASSQQDSGANVLTF
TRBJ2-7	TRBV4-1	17	CASSLKALQGATLEQYF
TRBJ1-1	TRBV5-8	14	CASSFLSMNTEAFF
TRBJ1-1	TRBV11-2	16	CASSPAVGQVNTEAFF
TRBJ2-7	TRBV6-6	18	CASTPFWGRAHGAYEQYF
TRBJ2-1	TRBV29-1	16	CSVVGLAASSYNEQLF
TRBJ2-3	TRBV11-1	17	CASSLPATGESTDTQYF
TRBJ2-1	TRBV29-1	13	CGVEEVQGIEQFF
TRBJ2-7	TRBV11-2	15	CVSSSGLAGVYVQYF
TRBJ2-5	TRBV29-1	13	CGVQGPLQETQYF
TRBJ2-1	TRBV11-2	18	CASSLGGQSIGWYNEQFF
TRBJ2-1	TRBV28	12	CASSRLRAEQLF
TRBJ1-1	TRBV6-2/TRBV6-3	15	CARSYHYRAGTEAFF
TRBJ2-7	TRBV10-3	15	CAIGGRQGAPHEQYF
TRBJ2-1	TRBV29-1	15	CSVEPAGVEHNEKFF
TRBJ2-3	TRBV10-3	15	CAIRPDGISTDTQYF